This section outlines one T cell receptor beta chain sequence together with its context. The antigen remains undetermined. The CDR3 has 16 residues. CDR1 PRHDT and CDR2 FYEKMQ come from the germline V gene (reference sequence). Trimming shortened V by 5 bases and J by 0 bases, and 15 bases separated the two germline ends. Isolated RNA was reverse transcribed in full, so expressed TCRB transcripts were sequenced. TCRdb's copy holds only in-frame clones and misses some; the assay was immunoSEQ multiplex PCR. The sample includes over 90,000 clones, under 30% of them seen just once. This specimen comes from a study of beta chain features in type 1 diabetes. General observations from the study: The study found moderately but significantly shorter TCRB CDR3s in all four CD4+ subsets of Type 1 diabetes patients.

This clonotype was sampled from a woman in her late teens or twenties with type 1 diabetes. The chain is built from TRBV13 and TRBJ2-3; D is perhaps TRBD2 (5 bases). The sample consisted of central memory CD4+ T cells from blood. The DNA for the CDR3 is TGTGCCAGCAGCCCCGCGAGAAGCGGAAGCACAGATACGCAGTATTTT. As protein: CASSPARSGSTDTQYF.